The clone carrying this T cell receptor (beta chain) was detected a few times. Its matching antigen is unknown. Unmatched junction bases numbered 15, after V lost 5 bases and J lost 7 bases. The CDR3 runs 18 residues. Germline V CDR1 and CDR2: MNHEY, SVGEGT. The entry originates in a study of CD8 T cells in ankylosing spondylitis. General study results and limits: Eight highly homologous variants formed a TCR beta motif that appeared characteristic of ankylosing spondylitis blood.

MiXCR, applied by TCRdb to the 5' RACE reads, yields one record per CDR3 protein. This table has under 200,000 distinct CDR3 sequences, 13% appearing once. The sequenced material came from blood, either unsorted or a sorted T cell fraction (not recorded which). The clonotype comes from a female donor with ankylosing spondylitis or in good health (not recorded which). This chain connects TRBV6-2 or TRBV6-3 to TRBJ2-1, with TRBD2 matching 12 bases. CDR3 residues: CASSDGKWASGRANEQFF. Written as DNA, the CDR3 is TGTGCCAGCAGTGATGGCAAGTGGGCTAGCGGGAGGGCTAATGAGCAGTTCTTC.